Below, one T cell receptor (beta chain) is given with its context. Its antigen is unknown. Quantitative 5'-RACE was performed with molecular barcodes, and it yielded the TCR beta libraries. TCRdb re-called the 5' RACE reads with MiXCR, one entry per CDR3 protein. The table records fewer than 500,000 distinct CDR3 sequences, 20% to 25% of them present only once. CDR3 size: 14 residues. Trimming at V came to 5 bases and at J to 6 bases, leaving 6 bases not matched to a gene. These data belong to a study of CD8 T cells in ankylosing spondylitis. Study results and caveats: A TCR beta motif of several highly homologous variants appeared characteristic of ankylosing spondylitis blood. Significantly higher representation of disease-linked clones was reported for matched ankylosing spondylitis synovial fluid. Some of these motif variants have turned up before, in reports on reactive arthritis synovial fluid and blood. With a CD8+ phenotype, disease-linked clones were relatively rare in peripheral blood.

The TCR comes from a male donor with ankylosing spondylitis. Sequenced input: blood, either unsorted or a sorted T cell fraction (not recorded which). The chain is built from TRBV12-3 or TRBV12-4 and TRBJ2-1; TRBD2 aligns across 8 bases. CDR3 residues: CASSPWTSLNEQFF. The CDR3 DNA sequence: TGTGCCAGCAGTCCATGGACTAGCCTCAATGAGCAGTTCTTC.